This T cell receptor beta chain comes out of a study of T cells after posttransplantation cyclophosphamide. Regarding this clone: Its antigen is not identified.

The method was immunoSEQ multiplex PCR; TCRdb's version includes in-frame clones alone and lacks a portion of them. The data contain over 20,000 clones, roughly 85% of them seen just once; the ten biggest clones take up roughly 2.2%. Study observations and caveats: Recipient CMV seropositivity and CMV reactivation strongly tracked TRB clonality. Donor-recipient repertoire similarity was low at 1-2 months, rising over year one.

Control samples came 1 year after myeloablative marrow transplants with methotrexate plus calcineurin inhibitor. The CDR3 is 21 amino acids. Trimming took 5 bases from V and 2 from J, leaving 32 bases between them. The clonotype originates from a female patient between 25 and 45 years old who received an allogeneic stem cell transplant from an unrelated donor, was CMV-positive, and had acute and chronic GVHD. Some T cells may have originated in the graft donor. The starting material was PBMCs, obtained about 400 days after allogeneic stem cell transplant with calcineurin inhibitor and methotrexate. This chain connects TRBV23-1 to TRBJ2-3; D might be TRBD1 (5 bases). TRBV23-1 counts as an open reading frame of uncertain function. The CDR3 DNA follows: TGCGCCAGCAGTGTTGAGGTGCTGGGCAGGGATGAAGAGTTGTCCACAGATACGCAGTATTTT. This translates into CASSVEVLGRDEELSTDTQYF.